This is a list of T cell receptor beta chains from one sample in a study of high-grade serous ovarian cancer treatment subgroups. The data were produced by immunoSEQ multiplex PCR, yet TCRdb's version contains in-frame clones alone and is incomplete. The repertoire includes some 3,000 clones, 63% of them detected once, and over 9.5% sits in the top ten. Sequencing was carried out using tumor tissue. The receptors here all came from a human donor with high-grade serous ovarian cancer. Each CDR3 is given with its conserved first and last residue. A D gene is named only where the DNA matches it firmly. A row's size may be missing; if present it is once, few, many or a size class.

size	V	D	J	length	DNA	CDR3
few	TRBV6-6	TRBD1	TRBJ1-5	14	TGTGCCACATCGTCGGACAGGTACAATCAGCCCCAGCATTTT	CATSSDRYNQPQHF
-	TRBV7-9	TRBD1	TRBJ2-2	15	TGTGCCAGCAGCTTGCGGGGACAGGGAGCCGGGGAGCTGTTTTTT	CASSLRGQGAGELFF
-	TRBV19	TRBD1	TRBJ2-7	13	TGTGCCAGTGGACCCGGGACAGCGATGGGGCAGTACTTC	CASGPGTAMGQYF
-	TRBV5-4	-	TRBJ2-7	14	TGTGCCAGCAGCTTGCGGGGGCAGAGCTACGAGCAGTACTTC	CASSLRGQSYEQYF
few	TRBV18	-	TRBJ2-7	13	TGTGCCAGCTCACTCTTACCCTCCTACGAGCAGTACTTC	CASSLLPSYEQYF
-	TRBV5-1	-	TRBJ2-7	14	TGCGCCAGCAGCCGGGGGCAGGGAACTTACGAGCAGTACTTC	CASSRGQGTYEQYF
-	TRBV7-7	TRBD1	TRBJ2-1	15	TGTGCTAGCAGCCTTACCGGGACAGTAGGCCATGAGCAGTTCTTC	CASSLTGTVGHEQFF
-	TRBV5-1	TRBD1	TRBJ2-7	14	TGCGCCAGCAGCACAGGGGGTTCTTGGGTCGAGCAGTACTTC	CASSTGGSWVEQYF
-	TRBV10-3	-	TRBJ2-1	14	TGTGCCATCAGGGCTAGGGACGGGGGAAATGAGCAGTTCTTC	CAIRARDGGNEQFF
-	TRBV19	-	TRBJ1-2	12	TGTGCCAGTGGATGGGTCGTAGAGGGCTACACCTTC	CASGWVVEGYTF
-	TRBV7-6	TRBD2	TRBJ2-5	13	TGTGCCAGCAGCGCGGGGGTTTCGGAGACCCAGTACTTC	CASSAGVSETQYF